This T cell receptor beta chain appears in the sequencing data of a study of vaccination and CD4 T cells after COVID-19. Background on the study: The convalescents were made up of six males and four females, two of whom were Hispanic. Investigators took post-vaccine samples a median approximately 72 days after dose two, within a range of 14 to 241.

TCRdb processed the PCR reads anew with MiXCR; each CDR3 protein has one entry. The repertoire includes 20,000 to 25,000 distinct CDR3 sequences, more than 45% of them detected once, and over 0.9% sits in the top ten. Sequenced here: CD4+ T cells from blood, sampled before SARS-CoV-2 vaccination. This receptor was taken from a human donor who had recovered from COVID-19.

This CDR3 is CSASPRQGFSGSPTYEQYF. CDR3 nucleotide sequence: TGCAGTGCTAGTCCTCGACAGGGATTTAGCGGGAGCCCTACCTACGAGCAGTACTTC. The rearrangement links TRBV20-1 to TRBJ2-7; 9 nucleotides agree with TRBD2. The CDR3 is 19 amino acids. CDR1 is DFQATT, CDR2 SNEGSKA, per germline (reference sequence). The ends lost 3 bases at V and 2 bases at J; junction bases unmatched: 20.